Below, 14 T cell receptor beta chains from the same sample are listed, as sequenced in a study of T cell responses to AZD1222 COVID-19 vaccine. Profiled with immunoSEQ multiplex PCR; TCRdb holds only in-frame clones, not every one. This sample has roughly 150,000 clones; approximately 94% occur once, and the top ten carry approximately 9%. The sample in question was peripheral blood, obtained on day 0 of AZD1222 vaccination. The receptors were sampled from an adult in good health.

CDR3 bases: TGTGCCAGTAGCCCAGCCGGGGGGGTCACTGAAGCTTTCTTT. It codes for CASSPAGGVTEAFF. The chain is built from TRBV19 and TRBJ1-1; maybe TRBD1 (5 bases). V lost 6 bases to trimming and J lost 4 bases, with 15 bases between them. The germline gives CDR1 LNHDA, CDR2 SQIVND (reference sequence). The CDR3 length is 14 residues.

The genes are TRBV12-5 and TRBJ1-2; D is unclear. The CDR3 sequence is 11 residues long. CDR1 is LGHNT, CDR2 FRNRAP, per germline. Trimming stripped 2 bases from V and 11 bases from J, with 9 bases between. As DNA, the CDR3 is TGTGCTAGTGGTTTGCAGCTGCGGTACACCTTC. Its translation is CASGLQLRYTF.

The chain links TRBV5-1 to TRBJ1-2; D is unresolved. CDR1 and CDR2 from the germline V gene are SGHRS and YFSETQ. CDR3 length: 13 residues. V was shortened by 1 base and J by 2 bases, with 6 bases between the two germline ends. CDR3 amino acids: CASSLPGNYGYTF. In nucleotides, the CDR3 is TGCGCCAGCAGCTTGCCGGGGAACTATGGCTACACCTTC. The variable domain in full, with the rest retrieved from reference TRBV5-1 and TRBJ1-2, is KAGVTQTPRYLIKTRGQQVTLSCSPISGHRSVSWYQQTPGQGLQFLFEYFSETQRNKGNFPGRFSGRQFSNSRSEMNVSTLELGDSALYLCASSLPGNYGYTFGSGTRLTVV.

This clone was observed a single time. This chain uses TRBV11-3 with TRBJ2-7; the D gene could be TRBD1 or TRBD2 (5 bases each). The CDR3 is 16 amino acids. With 1 base removed from V and 1 base from J, the gap between germline ends came to 14 bases. The germline V gene has CDR1 SGHNT and CDR2 YENEEA. The CDR3 sequence: CASSLGGAGNSYEQYF. CDR3 bases: TGTGCCAGCAGCTTAGGAGGGGCAGGGAATTCCTACGAGCAGTACTTC.

This chain joins TRBV19 and TRBJ2-1, with TRBD2 identical over 7 bases. This CDR3 spans 16 amino acids. Trimming removed 6 bases from V and 8 bases from J; junction bases left unmatched: 16. Looked up from germline, CDR1 is LNHDA and CDR2 is SQIVND (reference sequence). The CDR3 loop is CASRPSGDSLAYEQFF. Here the CDR3 DNA reads TGTGCCAGTAGACCCAGCGGGGACTCCCTAGCGTATGAGCAGTTCTTC.

The J gene is TRBJ2-3, the V gene TRBV7-8, with 10 bases matching TRBD2. Germline values: CDR1 SGHVS, CDR2 FQNEAQ. V trimming: 4 bases; J trimming: 7 bases; junction bases outside the gene matches: 11. The CDR3 totals 16 residues. The CDR3 region has the DNA TGTGCCAGCAGCTCCGGACTAGCGGCGCCATTATATACGCAGTATTTT. Translating it yields CASSSGLAAPLYTQYF.

The chain joins TRBV7-2 to TRBJ2-5; D might be TRBD1 (5 bases). V was cut by 1 base and J by 4 bases, with 10 bases left in between. Germline CDR1 and CDR2: SGHTA and FQGNSA. The CDR3 totals 14 residues. Here the CDR3 DNA reads TGTGCCAGCAGCTTAGTAGGGGTAGTAGAGACCCAGTACTTC. This sequence encodes CASSLVGVVETQYF.

This sequence joins TRBV19 and TRBJ1-2, with D unresolved. The germline V gene encodes CDR1 LNHDA and CDR2 SQIVND (reference sequence). Trimming removed 7 bases at V and 4 bases at J, with 19 bases between. CDR3 length: 15 residues. CDR3 DNA sequence: TGTGCCAGTACCTTGAGGCACCCTTATGCCTATGGCTACACCTTC. Amino acids: CASTLRHPYAYGYTF.

The genes are TRBV2 and TRBJ2-7; 9 bases agree with TRBD1. Looked up from germline, CDR1 is SNHLY and CDR2 is FYNNEI. The junction had 11 bases not matched to a gene; V was cut back by 5 bases and J by 3 bases. The CDR3 has 16 amino acids. The CDR3 spells CASSHAGTGSLYEQYF. The CDR3 DNA follows: TGTGCCAGCAGTCACGCCGGGACAGGGTCGCTCTACGAGCAGTACTTC.

V and J are TRBV18 and TRBJ1-4, with D hard to call. CDR1 is KGHSH, CDR2 LQKENI, per germline. V was cut by 6 bases and J by 6 bases, with 11 bases left in between. The CDR3 has 13 amino acids. The CDR3 sequence: CASSEGSDEKLFF. DNA for the CDR3: TGTGCCAGCTCGGAGGGATCTGATGAAAAACTGTTTTTT.

A single count supports this clone. This chain's CDR3 is CAKGFGTDTQYF. Written as DNA, the CDR3 is TGTGCCAAGGGGTTTGGCACAGATACGCAGTATTTT. V is TRBV2 and J is TRBJ2-3, with D possibly matching TRBD1 (5 bases). Deletions cut 10 bases from V and 1 base from J, with 9 bases between. The CDR3 totals 12 residues. Germline CDR1 and CDR2: SNHLY and FYNNEI.

The chain recombines TRBV2 with TRBJ1-2; D uncertain. This CDR3 is built from 14 residues. V lost 1 base, J lost 4 bases, and 10 bases lay in between. Germline values: CDR1 SNHLY, CDR2 FYNNEI. Written as DNA, the CDR3 is TGTGCCAGCAGTGAAGTGAACCGGAGCTATGGCTACACCTTC. Amino acid sequence: CASSEVNRSYGYTF.

The chain has TRBV4-1 and TRBJ1-5; a possible D gene is TRBD1 (5 bases). Deletions cut 0 bases from V and 3 bases from J, with 15 bases between. Germline-derived CDR1 and CDR2 are MGHRA and YSYEKL. There are 17 residues in the CDR3. The CDR3 region has the DNA TGCGCCAGCAGCCAAGAGTTAAGGGACCTTTACAATCAGCCCCAGCATTTT. As protein: CASSQELRDLYNQPQHF.

The chain carries TRBV28 and TRBJ1-5; perhaps TRBD1 as D (5 bases). The germline V gene encodes CDR1 MDHEN and CDR2 SYDVKM. The CDR3 has 17 amino acids. Trimming removed 1 base at V and 1 base at J, with 14 bases between. The CDR3 protein is CASSLYTPRVSNQPQHF. DNA of the CDR3: TGTGCCAGCAGTTTATATACCCCCAGGGTAAGCAATCAGCCCCAGCATTTT.